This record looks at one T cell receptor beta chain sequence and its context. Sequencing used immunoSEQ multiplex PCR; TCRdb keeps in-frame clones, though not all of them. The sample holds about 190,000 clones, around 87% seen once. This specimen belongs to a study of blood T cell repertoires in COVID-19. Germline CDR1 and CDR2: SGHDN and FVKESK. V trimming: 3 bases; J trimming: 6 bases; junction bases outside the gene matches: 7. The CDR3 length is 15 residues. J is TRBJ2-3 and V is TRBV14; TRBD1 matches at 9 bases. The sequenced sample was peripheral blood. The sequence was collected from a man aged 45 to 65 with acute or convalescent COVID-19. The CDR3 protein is CASSHRDRDRDTQYF. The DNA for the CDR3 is TGTGCCAGCAGCCACCGGGACAGGGATCGGGATACGCAGTATTTT.